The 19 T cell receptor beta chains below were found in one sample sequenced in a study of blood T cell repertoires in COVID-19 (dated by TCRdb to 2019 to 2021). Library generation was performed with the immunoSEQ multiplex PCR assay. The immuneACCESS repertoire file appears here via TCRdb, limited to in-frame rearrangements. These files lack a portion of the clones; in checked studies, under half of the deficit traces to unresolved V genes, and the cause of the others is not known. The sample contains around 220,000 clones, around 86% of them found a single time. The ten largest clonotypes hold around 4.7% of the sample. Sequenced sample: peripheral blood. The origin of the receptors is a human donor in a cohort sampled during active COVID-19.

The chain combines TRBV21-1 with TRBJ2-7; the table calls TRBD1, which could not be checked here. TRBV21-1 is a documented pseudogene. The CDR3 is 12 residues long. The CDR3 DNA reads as TGTGCCAGCGGGACAGGGGTCTACGAGCAGTACTTC. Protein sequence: CASGTGVYEQYF.

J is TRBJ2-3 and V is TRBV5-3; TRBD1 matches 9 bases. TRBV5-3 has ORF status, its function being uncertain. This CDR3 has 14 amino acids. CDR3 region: CAYLRTGVTDTQYF. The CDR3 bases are TGTGCTTACCTCCGGACAGGGGTGACAGATACGCAGTATTTT.

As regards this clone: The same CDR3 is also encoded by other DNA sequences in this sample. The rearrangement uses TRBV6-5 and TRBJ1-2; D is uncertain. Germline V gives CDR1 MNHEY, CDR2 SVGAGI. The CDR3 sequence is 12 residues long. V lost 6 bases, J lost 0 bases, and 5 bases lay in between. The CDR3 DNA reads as TGTGCCAGCAGGCCGGCTAACTATGGCTACACCTTC. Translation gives CASRPANYGYTF.

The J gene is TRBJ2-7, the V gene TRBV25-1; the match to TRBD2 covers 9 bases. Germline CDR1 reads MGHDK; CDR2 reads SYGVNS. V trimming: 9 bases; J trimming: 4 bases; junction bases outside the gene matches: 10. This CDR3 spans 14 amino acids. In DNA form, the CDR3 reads TGTGCCAGACCTGCTCCGGGACTAGCATACGAGCAGTACTTC. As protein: CARPAPGLAYEQYF.

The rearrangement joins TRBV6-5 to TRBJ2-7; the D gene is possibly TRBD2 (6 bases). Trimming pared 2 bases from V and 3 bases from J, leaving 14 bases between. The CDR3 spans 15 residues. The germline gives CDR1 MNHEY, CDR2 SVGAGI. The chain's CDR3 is CASSYEGTGLYEQYF. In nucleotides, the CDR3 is TGTGCCAGCAGTTACGAAGGGACGGGACTCTACGAGCAGTACTTC.

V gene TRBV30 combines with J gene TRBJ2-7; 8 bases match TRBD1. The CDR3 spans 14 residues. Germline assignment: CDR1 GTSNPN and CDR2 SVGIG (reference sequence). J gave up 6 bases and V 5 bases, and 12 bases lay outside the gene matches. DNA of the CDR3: TGTGCCTGGTACTCCGGGACAGGAGTAGCCGAGCAGTACTTC. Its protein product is CAWYSGTGVAEQYF.

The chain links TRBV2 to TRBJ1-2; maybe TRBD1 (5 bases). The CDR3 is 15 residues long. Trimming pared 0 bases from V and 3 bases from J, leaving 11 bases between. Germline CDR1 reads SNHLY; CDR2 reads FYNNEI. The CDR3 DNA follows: TGTGCCAGCAGTGAAGCGGAGGGGCTCTACTATGGCTACACCTTC. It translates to CASSEAEGLYYGYTF.

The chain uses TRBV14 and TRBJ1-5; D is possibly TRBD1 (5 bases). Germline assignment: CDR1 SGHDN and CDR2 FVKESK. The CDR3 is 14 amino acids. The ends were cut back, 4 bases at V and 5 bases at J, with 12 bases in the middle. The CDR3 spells CASSRKRGYQPQHF. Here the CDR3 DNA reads TGTGCCAGCAGCCGGAAAAGGGGTTATCAGCCCCAGCATTTT.

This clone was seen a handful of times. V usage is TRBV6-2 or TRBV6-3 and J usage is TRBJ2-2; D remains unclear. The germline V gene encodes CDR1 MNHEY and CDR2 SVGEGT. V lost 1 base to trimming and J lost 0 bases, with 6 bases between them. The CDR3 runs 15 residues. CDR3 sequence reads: CASSYYRPNTGELFF. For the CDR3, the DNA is TGTGCCAGCAGTTACTACAGACCGAACACCGGGGAGCTGTTTTTT.

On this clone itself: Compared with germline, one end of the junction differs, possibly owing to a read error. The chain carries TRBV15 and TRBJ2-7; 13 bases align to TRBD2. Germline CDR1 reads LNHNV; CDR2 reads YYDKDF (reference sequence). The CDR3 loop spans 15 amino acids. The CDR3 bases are TGTGCCGCCAGCGCTGGACTAGCGGGAGAAGACGAGCAGTACTTC. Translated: CAASAGLAGEDEQYF. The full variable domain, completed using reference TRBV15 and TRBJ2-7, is DAMVIQNPRYQVTQFGKPVTLSCSQTLNHNVMYWYQQKSSQAPKLLFHYYDKDFNNEADTPDNFQSRRPNTSFCFLDIRSPGLGDTAMYLCAASAGLAGEDEQYFGPGTRLTVT.

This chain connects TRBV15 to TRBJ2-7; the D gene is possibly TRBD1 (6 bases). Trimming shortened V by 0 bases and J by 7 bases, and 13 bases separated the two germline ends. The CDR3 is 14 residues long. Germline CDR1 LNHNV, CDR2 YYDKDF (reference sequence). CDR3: CATSRDRGVGEQYF. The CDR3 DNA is TGTGCCACCAGCAGAGACAGGGGTGTGGGGGAGCAGTACTTC.

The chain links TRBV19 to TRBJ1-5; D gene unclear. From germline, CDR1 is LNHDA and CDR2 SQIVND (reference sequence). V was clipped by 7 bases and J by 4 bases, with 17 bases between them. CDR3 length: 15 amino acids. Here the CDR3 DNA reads TGTGCCAGTACCTTAGGAGGGATTGGGAATCAGCCCCAGCATTTT. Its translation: CASTLGGIGNQPQHF.

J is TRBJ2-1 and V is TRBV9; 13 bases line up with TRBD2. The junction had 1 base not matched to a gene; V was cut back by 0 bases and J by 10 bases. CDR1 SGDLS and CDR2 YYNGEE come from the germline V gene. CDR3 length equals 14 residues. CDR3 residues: CASSVGTSGGEQFF. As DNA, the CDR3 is TGTGCCAGCAGCGTAGGGACTAGCGGGGGCGAGCAGTTCTTC. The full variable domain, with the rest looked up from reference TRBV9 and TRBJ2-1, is DSGVTQTPKHLITATGQRVTLRCSPRSGDLSVYWYQQSLDQGLQFLIQYYNGEERAKGNILERFSAQQFPDLHSELNLSSLELGDSALYFCASSVGTSGGEQFFGPGTRLTVL.

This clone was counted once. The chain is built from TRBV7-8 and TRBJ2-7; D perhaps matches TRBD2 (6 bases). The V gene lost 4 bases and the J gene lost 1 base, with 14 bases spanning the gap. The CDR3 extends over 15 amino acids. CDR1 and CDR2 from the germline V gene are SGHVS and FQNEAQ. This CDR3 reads CASSSPGGTSYEQYF. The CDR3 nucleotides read TGTGCCAGCAGCTCACCCGGAGGGACGTCCTACGAGCAGTACTTC.

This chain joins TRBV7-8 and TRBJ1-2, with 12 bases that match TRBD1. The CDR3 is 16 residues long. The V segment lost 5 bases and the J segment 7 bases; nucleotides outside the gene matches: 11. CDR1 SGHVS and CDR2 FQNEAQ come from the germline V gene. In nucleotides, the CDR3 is TGTGCCAGCAGCCGCTCTGGGACAGGGGGCGTAATTGGCTACACCTTC. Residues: CASSRSGTGGVIGYTF.

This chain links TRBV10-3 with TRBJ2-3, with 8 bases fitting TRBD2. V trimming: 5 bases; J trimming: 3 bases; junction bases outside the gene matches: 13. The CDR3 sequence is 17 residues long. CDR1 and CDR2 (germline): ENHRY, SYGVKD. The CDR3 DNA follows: TGTGCCATCAGTTATGAACGAGCGGGAGCCGGGACAGATACGCAGTATTTT. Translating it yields CAISYERAGAGTDTQYF.

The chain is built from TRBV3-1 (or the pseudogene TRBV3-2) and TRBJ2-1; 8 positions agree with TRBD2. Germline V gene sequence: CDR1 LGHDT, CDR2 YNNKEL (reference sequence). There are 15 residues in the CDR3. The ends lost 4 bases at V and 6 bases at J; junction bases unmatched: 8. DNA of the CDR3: TGTGCCAGCAGCCCCGGGACTAGTTGGGTCAATGAGCAGTTCTTC. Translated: CASSPGTSWVNEQFF.

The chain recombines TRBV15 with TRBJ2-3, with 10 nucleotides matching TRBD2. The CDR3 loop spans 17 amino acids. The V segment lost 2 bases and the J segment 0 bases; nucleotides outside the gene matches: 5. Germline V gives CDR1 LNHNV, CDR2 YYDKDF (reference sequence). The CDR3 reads CATSRPSGSDSTDTQYF. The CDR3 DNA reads TGTGCCACCAGCAGACCTAGCGGGAGTGATAGCACAGATACGCAGTATTTT.

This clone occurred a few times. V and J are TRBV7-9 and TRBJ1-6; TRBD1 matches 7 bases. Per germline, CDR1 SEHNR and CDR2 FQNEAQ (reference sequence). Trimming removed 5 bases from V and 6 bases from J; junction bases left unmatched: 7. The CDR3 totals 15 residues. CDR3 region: CASSIRQGGNSPLHF. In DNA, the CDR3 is TGTGCCAGCAGCATACGACAGGGTGGTAATTCACCCCTCCACTTT.